These 14 T cell receptor beta chains were all obtained from the same sample, sequenced in a study of blood T cell repertoires in COVID-19. Clones were read by immunoSEQ multiplex PCR, and TCRdb kept only the in-frame ones, dropping some. The sample has tens of thousands of clones; just under 90% are singletons. Sequenced input: peripheral blood. The origin of the receptors is a man between 60 and 75 years old with acute or convalescent COVID-19.

Worth noting for this clone: The junction shows a germline mismatch at one end, possibly a read error. The chain joins TRBV6-1 to TRBJ1-3; possibly TRBD1 for D (5 bases). The germline V gene encodes CDR1 MNHNS and CDR2 SASEGT. The CDR3 spans 11 residues. The CDR3 here is CASSPKGTFHF. The DNA for the CDR3 is TGTGCCAGCAGTCCGAAAGGGACTTTCCATTTT.

The chain is built from TRBV15 and TRBJ1-2; possibly TRBD1 for D (6 bases). This CDR3 has 15 amino acids. The germline V and J ends were trimmed by 0 bases and 1 base, with 9 bases remaining between them. Per germline, CDR1 LNHNV and CDR2 YYDKDF (reference sequence). The CDR3 is CATSRDRGNNYGYTF. For the CDR3, the DNA is TGTGCCACCAGCAGAGACAGGGGAAATAACTATGGCTACACCTTC.

DNA of the CDR3: TGTGCCAGCAGCCCACAGGGGTCGGGTGGCTACACCTTC. The encoded protein is CASSPQGSGGYTF. The V and J genes are TRBV7-6 and TRBJ1-2, with 7 bases aligning to TRBD1. Germline CDR1 SGHVS, CDR2 FNYEAQ. V dropped 5 bases and J dropped 7; count of bases not matched to a gene: 7. The CDR3 is 13 amino acids.

The V call is TRBV2, the J call TRBJ2-4; 7 nucleotides line up with TRBD1. The CDR3 runs to 14 residues. CDR1 and CDR2 (germline): SNHLY, FYNNEI. Trimming removed 6 bases from V and 5 bases from J; junction bases left unmatched: 7. CDR3: CASRQTGSQNIQYF. CDR3 bases: TGTGCCAGCAGGCAGACAGGGTCCCAAAACATTCAGTACTTC.

The chain uses TRBV5-1 and TRBJ1-1, with D unresolved. The CDR3 extends over 15 amino acids. V was trimmed by 1 base and J by 7 bases, leaving 17 bases between them. Per germline, CDR1 SGHRS and CDR2 YFSETQ. The CDR3 DNA sequence: TGCGCCAGCAGCTTGCAAGGGAGCCATGAGGATGAAGCTTTCTTT. Translating gives CASSLQGSHEDEAFF.

This chain links TRBV2 with TRBJ1-2; D not certain. The V end lost 10 bases, the J end lost 8 bases, and 17 bases lay between the germline ends. Germline CDR1 reads SNHLY; CDR2 reads FYNNEI. The CDR3 extends over 12 amino acids. CDR3 sequence: CATVEGSGGYTF. Here the CDR3 DNA reads TGTGCCACCGTTGAGGGTTCCGGAGGCTACACCTTC.

J is TRBJ1-4 and V is TRBV18; D remains unclear. From germline, CDR1 is KGHSH and CDR2 LQKENI. The CDR3 is 14 residues long. Trimming stripped 2 bases from V and 4 bases from J, with 8 bases between. CDR3 sequence: CASSPGGINEKLFF. CDR3 nucleotides: TGTGCCAGCTCACCAGGAGGGATTAATGAAAAACTGTTTTTT.

The rearrangement uses TRBV6-5 and TRBJ1-2, with TRBD1 matching 12 bases. The CDR3 has 14 residues. After removal of 5 bases from V and 8 bases from J, the junction contained 6 bases not matched to a gene. Looked up from germline, CDR1 is MNHEY and CDR2 is SVGAGI. CDR3 sequence: CASSTPGTGGGYTF. The DNA for the CDR3 is TGTGCCAGCAGTACTCCCGGGACAGGGGGCGGCTACACCTTC.

The gene calls are TRBV5-4 and TRBJ1-4; D gene ambiguous. The germline V gene encodes CDR1 SGHNT and CDR2 YYREEE (reference sequence). The CDR3 has 14 residues. V was clipped by 1 base and J by 3 bases, with 7 bases between them. This CDR3 is CASSLRGPNEKLFF. The CDR3 DNA sequence: TGTGCCAGCAGCTTGCGTGGGCCTAATGAAAAACTGTTTTTT.

The J gene is TRBJ2-2, the V gene TRBV7-9; the match to TRBD1 covers 10 bases. Losses at the gene ends were 2 bases for V and 3 bases for J; bases not matched to a gene: 3. The CDR3 is 16 residues long. The V gene's germline CDR1 is SEHNR and CDR2 FQNEAQ (reference sequence). The DNA for the CDR3 is TGTGCCAGCAGCTTAACGGACAGGGGGTACACCGGGGAGCTGTTTTTT. Amino acids: CASSLTDRGYTGELFF. The full variable domain, in which reference TRBV7-9 and TRBJ2-2 provide the parts outside the CDR3, is DTGVSQNPRHKITKRGQNVTFRCDPISEHNRLYWYRQTLGQGPEFLTYFQNEAQLEKSRLLSDRFSAERPKGSFSTLEIQRTEQGDSAMYLCASSLTDRGYTGELFFGEGSRLTVL.

This clone was seen a single time. The chain employs TRBV29-1 and TRBJ2-7, with 8 bases lining up with TRBD1. Trimming took 6 bases from V and 0 from J; bases not matched to a gene: 4. The CDR3 sequence is 13 residues long. The germline V gene has CDR1 SQVTM and CDR2 ANQGSEA. The CDR3 sequence: CSVDRGGSYEQYF. The CDR3 DNA follows: TGCAGCGTCGACAGGGGCGGCTCCTACGAGCAGTACTTC.

The J gene is TRBJ1-5, the V gene TRBV5-6, with D possibly TRBD1 on 6 matching bases. The CDR3 is made up of 17 amino acids. The ends were cut back, 2 bases at V and 2 bases at J, with 17 bases in the middle. Per germline, CDR1 SGHDT and CDR2 YYEEEE. CDR3 loop: CASSFTGLPGGNQPQHF. The CDR3, as DNA: TGTGCCAGCAGCTTTACAGGGCTCCCAGGGGGCAATCAGCCCCAGCATTTT.

This sequence joins TRBV2 and TRBJ2-1, with 8 bases identical to TRBD1. Per the germline V gene, CDR1 is SNHLY and CDR2 is FYNNEI. This CDR3 is built from 14 residues. The J segment lost 6 bases and the V segment lost 6 bases, leaving 7 bases of the junction unmatched. This CDR3 is CASRETGASNEQFF. CDR3 DNA: TGTGCCAGCAGAGAGACAGGGGCCAGCAATGAGCAGTTCTTC.

For this clone: The sample contains more than one DNA sequence encoding this CDR3. This rearrangement joins TRBV24-1 to TRBJ1-5, with D hard to call. V was clipped by 1 base and J by 4 bases, with 7 bases between them. The CDR3 is 14 amino acids. Per the germline V gene, CDR1 is KGHDR and CDR2 is SFDVKD. CDR3 nucleotide sequence: TGTGCCACCAGTGATTTAAGCGGAAATCAGCCCCAGCATTTT. Protein product: CATSDLSGNQPQHF.